This TCR beta chain originates from a study of blood T cell repertoires in COVID-19 (TCRdb year 2020). Background for the entire study: Samples covering the acute and convalescent phases of COVID-19 were provided by collaborators in the United States, Italy and Spain. The prospective study material was composed of cDNA or gDNA derived from T cells, B-cell-depleted T cells, or PBMCs. The dataset comprised deeply sampled blood TCRbeta repertoires from subjects exposed to, actively infected with, or recovered from COVID-19. A freely available public database, intended as a resource for researchers studying the immune response to SARS-CoV-2, is where the repertoires were released. The samples were drawn from two sources: the first 160 participants of the ongoing ImmuneRACE study, and over 950 subjects contributed by 6 global collaborators. The sample metadata nearly always contained a de-identified subject ID, COVID-19 status, age in years and sex. Where available, HLA class I and class II types were obtained from metadata supplied by the sample provider rather than from assay-based typing.

This clone was observed a single time. What this receptor recognizes is not known. Base qualities are not provided; no much larger clone lies one nucleotide away. Collaborating institutions collected whole blood in K2EDTA tubes following their own protocols. For TCRbeta analysis, collaborators shipped samples as frozen whole blood, isolated PBMCs, or DNA extracted from either of those sample types. TCRbeta CDR3 regions were amplified from genomic DNA using the immunoSEQ Assay, a bias-controlled multiplex PCR. The source study handled its data this way. The number of nucleated cells in each sample was estimated from the amplification of reference gene primers within the assay. To quantify the absolute abundance of each unique TCRbeta CDR3 rearrangement, sequence reads were collapsed and filtered. For each sample, productive Simpson clonality was calculated by taking the square root of Simpson's diversity index across productive rearrangements. What TCRdb holds here is the immuneACCESS table cut down to in-frame rearrangements. Part of the clones is not present; checked against another copy, under half of the missing clones reflect an unresolved V gene, and the others are unexplained. V, J and clone size were drawn from that table, and D and trimming were deduced from the DNA. Here the sample has roughly 40,000 clones; around four fifths occur a single time. The ten most abundant clones make up about 44% of the sample.

The CDR3 covers 13 residues, taking in both the cysteine and the phenylalanine. The kept DNA is CDR3 alone, 39 bases in frame from the first base. CDR1 SGHTS and CDR2 YDEGEE were looked up in the germline V gene. Relative to germline, V is 1 base shorter and J is 5 bases shorter, with 7 bases between their ends. What the authors observed across the whole study: Clinical and demographic metadata were provided uncurated, with the amount varying by source and participant.

Sequencing was carried out using peripheral blood. The sequence was obtained from a woman of 80 years or more with active or convalescent COVID-19. The chain employs TRBV5-8 and TRBJ2-1; there is no confident call for the D gene. This receptor carries the CDR3 CASSLIQNNEQFF. Read as DNA, the sequence is TGTGCCAGCAGCTTGATACAAAACAATGAGCAGTTCTTC.